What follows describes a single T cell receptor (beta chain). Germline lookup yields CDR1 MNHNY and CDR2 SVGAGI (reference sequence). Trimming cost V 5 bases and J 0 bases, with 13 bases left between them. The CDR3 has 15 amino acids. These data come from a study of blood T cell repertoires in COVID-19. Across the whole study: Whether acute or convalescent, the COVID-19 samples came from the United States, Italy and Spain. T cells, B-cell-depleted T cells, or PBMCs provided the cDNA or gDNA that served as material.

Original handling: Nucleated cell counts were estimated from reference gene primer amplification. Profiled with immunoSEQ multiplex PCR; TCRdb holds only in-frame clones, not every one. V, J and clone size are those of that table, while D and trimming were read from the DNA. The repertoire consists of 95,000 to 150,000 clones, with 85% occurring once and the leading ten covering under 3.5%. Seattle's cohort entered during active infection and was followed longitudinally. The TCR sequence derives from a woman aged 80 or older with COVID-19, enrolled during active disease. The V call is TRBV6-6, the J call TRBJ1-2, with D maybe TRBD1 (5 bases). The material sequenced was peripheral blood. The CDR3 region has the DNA TGTGCCAGCAGTAACCATCGACAGACTAACTATGGCTACACCTTC. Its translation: CASSNHRQTNYGYTF.